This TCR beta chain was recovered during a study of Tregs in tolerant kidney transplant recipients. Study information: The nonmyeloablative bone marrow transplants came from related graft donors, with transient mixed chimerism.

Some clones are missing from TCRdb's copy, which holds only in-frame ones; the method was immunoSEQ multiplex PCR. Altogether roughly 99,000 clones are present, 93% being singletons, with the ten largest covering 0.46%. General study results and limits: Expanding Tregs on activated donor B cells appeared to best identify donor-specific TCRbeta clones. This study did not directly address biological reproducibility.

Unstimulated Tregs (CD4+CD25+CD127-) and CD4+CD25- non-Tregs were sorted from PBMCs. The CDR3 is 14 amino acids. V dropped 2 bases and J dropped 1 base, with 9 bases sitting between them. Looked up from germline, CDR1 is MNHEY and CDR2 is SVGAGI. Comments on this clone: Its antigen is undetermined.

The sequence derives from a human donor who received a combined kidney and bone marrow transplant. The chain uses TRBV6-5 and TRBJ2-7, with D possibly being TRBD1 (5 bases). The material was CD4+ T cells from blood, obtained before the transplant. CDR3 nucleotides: TGTGCCAGCAGTTACCGACACAGGTCCTACGAGCAGTACTTC. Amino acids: CASSYRHRSYEQYF.